This T cell receptor (beta chain) comes out of a study of molecular identifiers for immune sequencing clone quantification. General study results and limits: Highly expanded clone sizes could be underestimated by identical TCR molecules that share a barcode. Jurkat TCR RNA that was spiked in from one cell was reportedly detectable among roughly 1 million naive cells.

The CDR3 extends over 12 amino acids. Trimming removed 10 bases from V and 3 bases from J, with 13 bases in between. The germline gives CDR1 SEHNR, CDR2 FQNEAQ (reference sequence). This clonotype was observed many times. Its antigen is currently unknown. TCRdb processed the PCR reads anew with MiXCR; each CDR3 protein has one entry. The data show 40,000 to 45,000 distinct CDR3 sequences, with approximately 17% seen just once and 7% to 9% held by the top ten. The sequence was obtained from a human donor in good health. Some libraries in this study had Jurkat cell RNA spiked in. Sequenced material: naive CD8+ T cells from blood, with Jurkat cell RNA spiked in. Specified subset: FACS-sorted CD8+CD4-CCR7+CD45RA+ naive T cells. The gene calls are TRBV7-9 and TRBJ2-7; maybe TRBD2 (6 bases). CDR3 bases: TGTGCCACCCAGGAGGGCGGCTACGAGCAGTACTTC. Encoded protein: CATQEGGYEQYF. Complete variable domain (other parts from reference TRBV7-9 and TRBJ2-7): DTGVSQNPRHKITKRGQNVTFRCDPISEHNRLYWYRQTLGQGPEFLTYFQNEAQLEKSRLLSDRFSAERPKGSFSTLEIQRTEQGDSAMYLCATQEGGYEQYFGPGTRLTVT.